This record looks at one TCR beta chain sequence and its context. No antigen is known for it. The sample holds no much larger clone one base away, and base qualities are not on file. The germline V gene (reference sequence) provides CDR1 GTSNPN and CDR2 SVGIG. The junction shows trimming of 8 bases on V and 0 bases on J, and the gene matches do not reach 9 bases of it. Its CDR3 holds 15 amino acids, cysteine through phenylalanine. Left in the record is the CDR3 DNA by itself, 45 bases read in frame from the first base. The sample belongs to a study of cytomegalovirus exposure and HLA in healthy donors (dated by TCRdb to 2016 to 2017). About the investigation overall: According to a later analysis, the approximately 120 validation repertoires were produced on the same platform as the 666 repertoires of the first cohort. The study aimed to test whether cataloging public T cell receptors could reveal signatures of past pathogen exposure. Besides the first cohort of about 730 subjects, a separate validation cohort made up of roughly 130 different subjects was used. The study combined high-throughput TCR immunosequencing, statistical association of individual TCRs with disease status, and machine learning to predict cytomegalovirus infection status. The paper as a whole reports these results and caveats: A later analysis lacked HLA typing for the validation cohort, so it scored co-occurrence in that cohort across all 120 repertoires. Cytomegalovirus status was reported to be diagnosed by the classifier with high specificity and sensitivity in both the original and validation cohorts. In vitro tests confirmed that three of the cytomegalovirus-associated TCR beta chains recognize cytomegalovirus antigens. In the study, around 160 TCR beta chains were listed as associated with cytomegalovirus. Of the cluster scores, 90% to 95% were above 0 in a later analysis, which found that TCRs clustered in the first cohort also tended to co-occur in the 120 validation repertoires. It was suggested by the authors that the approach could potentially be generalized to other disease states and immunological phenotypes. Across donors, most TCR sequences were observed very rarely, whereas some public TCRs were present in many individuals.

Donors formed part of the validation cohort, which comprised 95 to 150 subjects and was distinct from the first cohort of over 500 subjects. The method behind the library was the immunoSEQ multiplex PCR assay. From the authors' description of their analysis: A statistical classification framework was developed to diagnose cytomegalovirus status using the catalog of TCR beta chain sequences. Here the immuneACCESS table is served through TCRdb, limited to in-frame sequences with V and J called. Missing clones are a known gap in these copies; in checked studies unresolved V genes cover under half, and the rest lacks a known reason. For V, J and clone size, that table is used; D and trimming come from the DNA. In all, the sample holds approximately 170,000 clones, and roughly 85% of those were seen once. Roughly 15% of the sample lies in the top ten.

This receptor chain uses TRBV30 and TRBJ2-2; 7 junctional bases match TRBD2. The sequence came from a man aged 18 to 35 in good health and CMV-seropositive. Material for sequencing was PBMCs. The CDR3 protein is CAGDEGLANTGELFF. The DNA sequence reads TGTGCCGGGGACGAAGGACTAGCGAACACCGGGGAGCTGTTTTTT.